A selection of T cell receptor beta chains follows, all from one sample in a study of cytomegalovirus exposure and HLA in healthy donors. TCRdb's copy holds only in-frame clones and misses some; the assay was immunoSEQ multiplex PCR. Of tens of thousands of clones listed, 77% were seen once; the top ten hold 2.5% to 3.5%. Material: PBMCs. Every receptor here comes from a man over 45 in good health and CMV-seropositive. Both conserved end residues are part of each CDR3. D genes are given only for firm matches. A row's size may be missing; if present it is once, few, many or a size class.

>NA|NA|TRBV7-3|TRBJ2-1
TGTGCCAGCAGCTTATCCAGGGACAATGAGCAGTTCTTC
CASSLSRDNEQFF
>TRBD1|few|TRBV29-1|TRBJ2-7
TGCAGCGTTGAAATCGGGGACAGGGGCTACGAGCAGTACTTC
CSVEIGDRGYEQYF
>TRBD1|NA|TRBV6-1|TRBJ2-1
TGTGCCACGGTCAAGGACAGGTCCTACAATGAGCAGTTCTTC
CATVKDRSYNEQFF
>TRBD2|few|TRBV15|TRBJ2-1
TGTGCCACCAGCAGCAAACTAGCGGGGGTTCTTCCTGAGGGAAATGAGCAGTTCTTC
CATSSKLAGVLPEGNEQFF
>NA|once|TRBV7-8|TRBJ2-1
TGTGCCAGCAGCCCTGACCGCCTCTCGGGTGAGCAGTTCTTC
CASSPDRLSGEQFF
>NA|NA|TRBV18|TRBJ2-6
TGTGCCAGCTCACCTAGTGGGGCCAACGGCCTGACTTTC
CASSPSGANGLTF
>NA|NA|TRBV18|TRBJ2-5
TGTGCCAGCTCACTAGCATTCGAGGAGACCCAGTACTTC
CASSLAFEETQYF
>NA|NA|TRBV27|TRBJ1-6
TGTGCCAGCAGTTTCGCAGGTCCCGATTCACCCCTCCACTTT
CASSFAGPDSPLHF
>NA|once|TRBV7-6|TRBJ1-2
TGTGCCAGCAGCCACCCGGACAGCTCTGGCTACACCTTC
CASSHPDSSGYTF
>NA|NA|TRBV7-3|TRBJ2-1
TGTGCCAGCAGCTTAAATCCCCGCAATGAGCAGTTCTTC
CASSLNPRNEQFF
>NA|NA|TRBV21-1|TRBJ2-7
TGTGCCACCGGGACAGGTTACGAGCAGTACTTC
CATGTGYEQYF
>TRBD2|NA|TRBV5-6|TRBJ2-3
TGTGCCAGCAGCCTGCGACTGGATAGCGGGGTTAGCACAGATACGCAGTATTTT
CASSLRLDSGVSTDTQYF
>NA|NA|TRBV7-9|TRBJ1-2
TGTTCCAGCAGCTTACAGGATTCTGGCTACACCTTC
CSSSLQDSGYTF
>TRBD2|NA|TRBV19|TRBJ2-1
TGTGCCAGTAGTATAGGGACTAGGAGCCCCAATGAGCAGTTCTTC
CASSIGTRSPNEQFF
>TRBD2|NA|TRBV11-2|TRBJ2-2
TGTGCCAGCAGAACCTTCCGGGACTCCGGGAGGTCCACCGGGGAGCTGTTTTTT
CASRTFRDSGRSTGELFF
>TRBD2|NA|TRBV5-1|TRBJ2-1
TGCGCCAGCAGCCCCGGGACTAGCGGGAGCCATGAGCAGTTCTTC
CASSPGTSGSHEQFF
>NA|NA|TRBV6-1|TRBJ2-3
TGTGCCAGCAGTTTACTCACAGATACGCAGTATTTT
CASSLLTDTQYF
>TRBD2|NA|TRBV11-2|TRBJ2-1
TGTGCCAGTTTGCTTGGGGCTAGCGGGAGCGGGGAGCAGTTCTTC
CASLLGASGSGEQFF
>NA|NA|TRBV6-5|TRBJ1-1
TGTGCCAGCAGCCCTCGTGGGGAGAGCACTGAAGCTTTCTTT
CASSPRGESTEAFF
>NA|NA|TRBV29-1|TRBJ1-1
TGCAGCGTTGAAGATCTGGACATACTGGGGGGGTACACTGAAGCTTTCTTT
CSVEDLDILGGYTEAFF
>NA|NA|TRBV2|TRBJ2-1
TGTGCCAGCACTCTTAGCGCGTTCGGGGACAATGAGCAGTTCTTC
CASTLSAFGDNEQFF
>NA|NA|TRBV9|TRBJ1-4
TGTGCCAGCGCTTCGACAGGCGGCAATGAAAAACTGTTTTTT
CASASTGGNEKLFF
>TRBD2|NA|TRBV7-9|TRBJ2-1
TGTGCCAGCAGCCCCCGGGGGGGACTTTACTCCCACAATGAGCAGTTCTTC
CASSPRGGLYSHNEQFF
>NA|NA|TRBV5-1|TRBJ2-2
TGCGCCAGCAGCTTGGGGACATTTACCGGGGAGCTGTTTTTT
CASSLGTFTGELFF
>NA|few|TRBV6-6|TRBJ1-1
TGTGCCAGCAGTCCTCAGGGGCAGGGCGGGACTGAAGCTTTCTTT
CASSPQGQGGTEAFF
>TRBD2|NA|TRBV7-2|TRBJ2-7
TGTGCCAGCAGCTTCTCCCTTACTAGCGGGAGGGCCAGGGGCGAGCAGTACTTC
CASSFSLTSGRARGEQYF
>NA|few|TRBV7-9|TRBJ2-1
TGTGCCAGCAGCTTGCACCGGGACTCCAAAAGGGATGAGCAGTTCTTC
CASSLHRDSKRDEQFF
>NA|NA|TRBV6-5|TRBJ1-1
TGTGCCAGCAGTGCAACCACGGGGGCTTTCTTT
CASSATTGAFF
>NA|NA|TRBV7-8|TRBJ2-5
TGTGCCAGCAGCTTAGGACACCGTCAAGAGACCCAGTACTTC
CASSLGHRQETQYF
>NA|NA|TRBV6-1|TRBJ2-2
TGTGCCAGCAGCCGAGAGGGCGGGGACACCGGGGAGCTGTTTTTT
CASSREGGDTGELFF
>TRBD1|NA|TRBV6-6|TRBJ2-3
TGTGCCAGCAGACCAGGGGGCGCTGAAACAGATACGCAGTATTTT
CASRPGGAETDTQYF
>NA|few|TRBV18|TRBJ2-6
TGTGCCAGCTCACCCGGTGGGGCCAACGTCCTGACTTTC
CASSPGGANVLTF
>NA|NA|TRBV7-9|TRBJ1-2
TGTGCCAGCAGCCGGACGACGGGGGGGGCCGGAGGCTATGGCTACACCTTC
CASSRTTGGAGGYGYTF
>NA|NA|TRBV29-1|TRBJ1-4
TGCAGCGCCGGTGCCCGTACTAATGAAAAACTGTTTTTT
CSAGARTNEKLFF
>NA|few|TRBV29-1|TRBJ1-1
TGCAGCGCCCGCCAGATTCCCACTGAAGCTTTCTTT
CSARQIPTEAFF
>NA|NA|TRBV9|TRBJ2-3
TGTGCCAGCAGCACCCCCGCACAGGGTACGCAGTATTTT
CASSTPAQGTQYF
>TRBD2|NA|TRBV25-1|TRBJ2-7
TGTGCCACCCGGTCAGCGGGAGTGTACGAGCAGTACTTC
CATRSAGVYEQYF
>TRBD2|once|TRBV7-3|TRBJ2-7
TGTGCCAGCAGCGGGAGGGGACTAGCCGACGGTCACGACTACGAGCAGTACTTC
CASSGRGLADGHDYEQYF
>TRBD2|once|TRBV9|TRBJ2-1
TGTGCCAGCAGCGTAGAGTCTAGCGGGAGGGCCTATGAGCAGTTCTTC
CASSVESSGRAYEQFF
>TRBD1|NA|TRBV7-8|TRBJ1-6
TGTGCCAGCAGTAACCGGACAGGAACCCGGCCCCTCCACTTT
CASSNRTGTRPLHF
>NA|NA|TRBV7-2|TRBJ2-2
TGTGCCAGCAGCTCCTTGGGCAGTGCATCCGGGGAGCTGTTTTTT
CASSSLGSASGELFF
>NA|NA|TRBV12-5|TRBJ2-6
TGTGCTAGTGGTTTCCCCCGGGGACTCAGGTCTGGGGCCAACGGCCTGACTTTC
CASGFPRGLRSGANGLTF